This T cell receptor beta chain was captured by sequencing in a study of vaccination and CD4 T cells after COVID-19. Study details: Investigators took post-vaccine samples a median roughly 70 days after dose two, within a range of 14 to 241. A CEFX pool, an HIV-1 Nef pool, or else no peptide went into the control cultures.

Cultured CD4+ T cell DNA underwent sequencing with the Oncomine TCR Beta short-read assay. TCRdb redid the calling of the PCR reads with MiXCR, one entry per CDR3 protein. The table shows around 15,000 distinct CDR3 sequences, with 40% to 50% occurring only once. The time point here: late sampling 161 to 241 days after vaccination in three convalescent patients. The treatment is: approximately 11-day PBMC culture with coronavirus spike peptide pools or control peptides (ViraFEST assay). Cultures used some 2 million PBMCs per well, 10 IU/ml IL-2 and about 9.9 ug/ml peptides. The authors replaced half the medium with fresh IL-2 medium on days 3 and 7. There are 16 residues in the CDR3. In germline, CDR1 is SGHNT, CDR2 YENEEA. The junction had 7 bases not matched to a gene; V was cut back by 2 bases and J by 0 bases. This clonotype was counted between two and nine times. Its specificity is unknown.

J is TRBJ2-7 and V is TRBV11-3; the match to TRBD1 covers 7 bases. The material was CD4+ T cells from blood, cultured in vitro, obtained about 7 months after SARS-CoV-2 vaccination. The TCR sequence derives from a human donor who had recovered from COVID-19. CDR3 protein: CASSLSLGGDSYEQYF. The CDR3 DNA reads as TGTGCCAGCAGCTTATCCCTAGGGGGCGACTCCTACGAGCAGTACTTC.